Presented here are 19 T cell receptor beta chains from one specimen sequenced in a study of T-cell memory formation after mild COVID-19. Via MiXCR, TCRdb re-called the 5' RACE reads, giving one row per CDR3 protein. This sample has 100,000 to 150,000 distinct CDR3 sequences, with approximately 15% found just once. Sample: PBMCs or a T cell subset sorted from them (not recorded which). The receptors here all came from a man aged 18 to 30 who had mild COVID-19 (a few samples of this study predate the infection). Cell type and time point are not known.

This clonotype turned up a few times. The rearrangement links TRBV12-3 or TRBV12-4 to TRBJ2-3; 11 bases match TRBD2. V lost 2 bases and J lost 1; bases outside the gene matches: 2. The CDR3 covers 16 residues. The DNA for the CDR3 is TGTGCCAGCAGTTTACCTAGCGGGGGGCGCACAGATACGCAGTATTTT. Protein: CASSLPSGGRTDTQYF.

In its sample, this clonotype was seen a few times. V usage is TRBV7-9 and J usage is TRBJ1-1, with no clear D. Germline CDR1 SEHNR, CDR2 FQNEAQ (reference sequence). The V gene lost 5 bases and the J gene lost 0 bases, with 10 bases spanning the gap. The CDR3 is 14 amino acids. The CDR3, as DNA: TGTGCCAGCAGCCATCTGACGGTGAACACTGAAGCTTTCTTT. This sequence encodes CASSHLTVNTEAFF.

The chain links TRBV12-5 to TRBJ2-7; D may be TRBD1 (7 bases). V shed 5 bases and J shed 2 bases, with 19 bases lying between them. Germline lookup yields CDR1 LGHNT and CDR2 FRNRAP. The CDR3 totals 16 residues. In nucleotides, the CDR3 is TGTGCTAGTGGTCGGTACGGAGGGGGCCTCACCTACGAGCAGTACTTC. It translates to CASGRYGGGLTYEQYF. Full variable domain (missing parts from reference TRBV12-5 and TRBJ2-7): DARVTQTPRHKVTEMGQEVTMRCQPILGHNTVFWYRQTMMQGLELLAYFRNRAPLDDSGMPKDRFSAEMPDATLATLKIQPSEPRDSAVYFCASGRYGGGLTYEQYFGPGTRLTVT.

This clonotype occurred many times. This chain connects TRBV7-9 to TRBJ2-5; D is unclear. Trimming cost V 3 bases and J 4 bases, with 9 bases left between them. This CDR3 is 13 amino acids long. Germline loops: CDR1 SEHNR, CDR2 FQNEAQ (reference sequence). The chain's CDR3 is CASSLSFRETQYF. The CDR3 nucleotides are TGTGCCAGCAGCTTGTCGTTCCGAGAGACCCAGTACTTC.

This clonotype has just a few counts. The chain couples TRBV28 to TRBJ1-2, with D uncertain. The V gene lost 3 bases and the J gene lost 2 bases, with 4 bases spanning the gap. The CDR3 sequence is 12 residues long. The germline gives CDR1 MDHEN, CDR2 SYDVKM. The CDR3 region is CASSLMNYGYTF. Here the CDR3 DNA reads TGTGCCAGCAGTTTGATGAACTATGGCTACACCTTC.

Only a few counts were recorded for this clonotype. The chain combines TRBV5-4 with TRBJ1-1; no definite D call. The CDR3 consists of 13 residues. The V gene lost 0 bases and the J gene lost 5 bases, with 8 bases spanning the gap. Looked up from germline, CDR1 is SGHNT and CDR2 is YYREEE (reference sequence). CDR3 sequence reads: CASSLEGPTEAFF. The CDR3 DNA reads TGTGCCAGCAGCTTGGAAGGGCCAACTGAAGCTTTCTTT.

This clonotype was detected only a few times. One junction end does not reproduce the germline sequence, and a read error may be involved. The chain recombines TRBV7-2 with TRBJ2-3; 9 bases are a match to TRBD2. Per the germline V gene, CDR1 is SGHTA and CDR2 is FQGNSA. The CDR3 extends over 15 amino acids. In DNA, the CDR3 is TGTGCCAGCAGCCTAGCGGGACCTACGGGAGATACGCAGTATTTT. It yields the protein CASSLAGPTGDTQYF.

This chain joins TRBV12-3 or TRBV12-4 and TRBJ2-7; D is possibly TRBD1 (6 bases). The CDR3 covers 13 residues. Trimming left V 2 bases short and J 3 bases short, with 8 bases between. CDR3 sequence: CASSLRGGYEQYF. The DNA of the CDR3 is TGTGCCAGCAGTTTAAGAGGGGGCTACGAGCAGTACTTC.

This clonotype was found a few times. CDR3 in amino acids: CSARDERGGPETQYF. In nucleotides, the CDR3 is TGCAGTGCTAGAGATGAGCGGGGGGGCCCAGAGACCCAGTACTTC. V is TRBV20-1 and J is TRBJ2-5; 10 bases map to TRBD2. V shed 0 bases, J shed 4 bases, and the junction held 5 bases outside the gene matches. This CDR3 region has 15 residues. Germline CDR1 reads DFQATT; CDR2 reads SNEGSKA (reference sequence).

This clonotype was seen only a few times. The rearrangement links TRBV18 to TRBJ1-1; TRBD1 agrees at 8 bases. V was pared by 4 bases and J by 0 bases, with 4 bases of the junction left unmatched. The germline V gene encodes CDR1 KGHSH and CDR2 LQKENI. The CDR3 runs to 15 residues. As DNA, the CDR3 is TGTGCCAGCTCACGAGGGACAGGCATGAACACTGAAGCTTTCTTT. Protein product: CASSRGTGMNTEAFF. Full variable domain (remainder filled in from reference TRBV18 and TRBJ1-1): NAGVMQNPRHLVRRRGQEARLRCSPMKGHSHVYWYRQLPEEGLKFMVYLQKENIIDESGMPKERFSAEFPKEGPSILRIQQVVRGDSAAYFCASSRGTGMNTEAFFGQGTRLTVV.

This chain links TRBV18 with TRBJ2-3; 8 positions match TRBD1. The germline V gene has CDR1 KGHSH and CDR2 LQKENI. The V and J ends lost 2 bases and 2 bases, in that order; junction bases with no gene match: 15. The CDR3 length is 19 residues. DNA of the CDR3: TGTGCCAGCTCACCAATCGCAGGGGGCTTCAAAATCGACACAGATACGCAGTATTTT. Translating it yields CASSPIAGGFKIDTDTQYF.

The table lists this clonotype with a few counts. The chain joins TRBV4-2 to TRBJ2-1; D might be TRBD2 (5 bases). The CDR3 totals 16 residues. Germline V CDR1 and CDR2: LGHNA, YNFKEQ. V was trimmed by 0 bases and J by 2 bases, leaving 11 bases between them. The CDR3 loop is CASSQDPAETYNEQFF. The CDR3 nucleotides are TGTGCCAGCAGCCAAGATCCAGCGGAGACCTACAATGAGCAGTTCTTC.

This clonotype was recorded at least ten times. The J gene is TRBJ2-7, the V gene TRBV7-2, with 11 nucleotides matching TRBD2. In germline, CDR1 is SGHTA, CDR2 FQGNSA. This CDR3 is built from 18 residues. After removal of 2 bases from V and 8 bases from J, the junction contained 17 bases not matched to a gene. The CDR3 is CASSLTPGLAGVPGQQYF. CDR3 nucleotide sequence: TGTGCCAGCAGCTTAACGCCTGGACTAGCGGGCGTCCCAGGGCAGCAGTACTTC.

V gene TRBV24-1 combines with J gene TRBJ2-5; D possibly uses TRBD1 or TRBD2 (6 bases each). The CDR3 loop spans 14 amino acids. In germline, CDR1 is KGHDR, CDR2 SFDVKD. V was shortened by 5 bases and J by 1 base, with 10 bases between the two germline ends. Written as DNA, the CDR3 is TGTGCCACCAGTGTCTCGGGGGCCCAAGAGACCCAGTACTTC. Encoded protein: CATSVSGAQETQYF.

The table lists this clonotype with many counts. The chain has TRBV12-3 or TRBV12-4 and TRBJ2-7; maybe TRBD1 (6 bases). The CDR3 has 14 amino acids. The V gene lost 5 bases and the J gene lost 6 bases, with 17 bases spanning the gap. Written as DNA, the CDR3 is TGTGCCAGCAGTACCTCTGGACAACAGGGCGAGCAGTACTTC. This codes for CASSTSGQQGEQYF.

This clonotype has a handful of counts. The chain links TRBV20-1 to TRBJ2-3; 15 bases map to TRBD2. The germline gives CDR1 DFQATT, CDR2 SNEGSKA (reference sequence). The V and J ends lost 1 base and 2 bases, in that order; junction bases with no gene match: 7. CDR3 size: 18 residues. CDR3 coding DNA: TGCAGTGCTAGAGTTACCGGGACTAGCGGGGGGCACACAGATACGCAGTATTTT. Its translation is CSARVTGTSGGHTDTQYF.

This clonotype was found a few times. DNA for the CDR3: TGCAGTGCTAGTTGGCAGGGGGGAGGTAATTCACCCCTCCACTTT. This codes for CSASWQGGGNSPLHF. The chain employs TRBV20-1 and TRBJ1-6; 7 nucleotides agree with TRBD1. Germline assignment: CDR1 DFQATT and CDR2 SNEGSKA (reference sequence). The V gene end was trimmed by 3 bases and the J gene end by 6 bases; junction bases not matched to a gene: 8. This CDR3 has 15 residues.

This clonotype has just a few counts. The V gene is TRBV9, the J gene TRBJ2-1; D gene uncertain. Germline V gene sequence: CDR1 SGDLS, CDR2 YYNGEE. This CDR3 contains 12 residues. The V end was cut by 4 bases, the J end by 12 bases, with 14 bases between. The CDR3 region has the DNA TGTGCCAGCAGCCCGCCTTCCCCTGTGCAGTTCTTC. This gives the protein CASSPPSPVQFF.

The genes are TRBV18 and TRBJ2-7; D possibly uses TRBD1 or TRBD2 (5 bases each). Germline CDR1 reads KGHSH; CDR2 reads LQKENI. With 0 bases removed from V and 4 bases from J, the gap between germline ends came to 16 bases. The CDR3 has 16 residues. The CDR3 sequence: CASSPPGTDVLYEQYF. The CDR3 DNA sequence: TGTGCCAGCTCACCACCAGGGACGGATGTCCTGTACGAGCAGTACTTC.